The rows below give T cell receptor beta chains drawn from one sample of a study of blood T cell repertoires in COVID-19. Method: immunoSEQ multiplex PCR; TCRdb's copy keeps in-frame clones and lacks some. The profile shows 350,000 to 550,000 clones, around 89% of them singletons. Sequenced material: peripheral blood. Receptors originate from a woman aged 25 to 39 with acute or convalescent COVID-19. CDR3s include the opening cysteine and the closing phenylalanine or tryptophan. The order of the fields is V gene, J gene, clone size, D gene, CDR3 DNA, CDR3 protein. The D gene is left open where the match is weak. Clone size is stated in some rows and not others, as once, few, many or a class when expanded.

TRBV12-5	TRBJ1-1	many	.	TGTGCTAGTGACCTCTCAGGGAACACTGAAGCTTTCTTT	CASDLSGNTEAFF
TRBV7-2	TRBJ2-1	.	TRBD2	TGTGCCAGCAGCTTATATCAGGGACTAGCGGGGGGGCTGGAGCAGTTCTTC	CASSLYQGLAGGLEQFF
TRBV6-1	TRBJ1-2	.	TRBD1	TGTGCCAGCAGTGTCCTCCCCGGGACAGATAAGTATGGCTACACCTTC	CASSVLPGTDKYGYTF
TRBV5-1	TRBJ1-2	.	TRBD1	TGCGCCAGCAGCGCCTCGTCCGGGACAGTAGTCTATGGCTACACCTTC	CASSASSGTVVYGYTF
TRBV11-3	TRBJ1-1	few	.	TGTGCCAGCAGCCTGGGACAGAACACTGAAGCTTTCTTT	CASSLGQNTEAFF
TRBV6-1	TRBJ1-2	few	.	TGTGCCAGCAGTGAGGCAGTAAACTATGGCTACACCTTC	CASSEAVNYGYTF
TRBV12-5	TRBJ1-2	.	.	TGTGCTAGTGGTTTCGGGGGAGATGCGAGGGGCTACACCTTC	CASGFGGDARGYTF
TRBV5-3	TRBJ1-6	.	TRBD1	TGTGCCAGAAGCGTCGGACAGGACCTTTCCTCACCCCTCCACTTT	CARSVGQDLSSPLHF
TRBV5-1	TRBJ2-7	.	TRBD2	TGCGCCAGCAGCTTGCAAAGCCCGCTAGCGGGGGCCTACGAGCAGTACTTC	CASSLQSPLAGAYEQYF
TRBV24-1	TRBJ2-7	.	.	TGTGCCACCAGTGACCCTGGACAGCCCTACGAGCAGTACTTC	CATSDPGQPYEQYF
TRBV5-1	TRBJ2-7	once	.	TGCGCCAGCAGCTTGCAGGACACCTGGGACGAGCAGTACTTC	CASSLQDTWDEQYF
TRBV28	TRBJ1-1	.	.	TGTGCCAGCACTGAACAGGGAATTTCTGAAGCTTTCTTT	CASTEQGISEAFF
TRBV7-3	TRBJ1-1	.	TRBD1	TGTGCCAGCAGCAAACAGGGGAATTCCGCTGAAGCTTTCTTT	CASSKQGNSAEAFF
TRBV27	TRBJ2-7	.	TRBD1	TGTGCCAGCAGTTCCTCGGGACAGGGTCCCTACGAGCAGTACTTC	CASSSSGQGPYEQYF
TRBV2	TRBJ2-7	.	TRBD1	TGTGCCAGCAGGGACAGGGCGGAACTCTACGAGCAGTACTTC	CASRDRAELYEQYF
TRBV7-8	TRBJ2-7	once	.	TGTGCCAGCAGCTTACCTAACAGGTTAGGCTACGAGCAGTACTTC	CASSLPNRLGYEQYF
TRBV7-8	TRBJ2-2	few	TRBD1	TGTGCCAGCAGGTACAGGGGAGCGAACACCGGGGAGCTGTTTTTT	CASRYRGANTGELFF
TRBV13	TRBJ1-2	.	.	TGTGCCAGCAGCAGATTGGGGGGAAACTATGGCTACACCTTC	CASSRLGGNYGYTF
TRBV11-2	TRBJ2-5	.	.	TGTGCCAGCAGCAAAAGCGGAGGCGGGGAGACCCAGTACTTC	CASSKSGGGETQYF
TRBV2	TRBJ1-5	.	.	TGTGCCAGCAGTGGCAGGGGATATAGCAATCAGCCCCAGCATTTT	CASSGRGYSNQPQHF
TRBV28	TRBJ1-2	.	.	TGTGCCAGCAGTTTACCGCGGGGGGCGACCTATGGCTACACCTTC	CASSLPRGATYGYTF
TRBV5-1	TRBJ2-3	few	TRBD1	TGCGCCAGCAGCCCATGGACAGGGGGCTCAGATACGCAGTATTTT	CASSPWTGGSDTQYF
TRBV7-9	TRBJ1-6	.	.	TGTGCCAGCAGTGGCAGGTATAATTCACCCCTCCACTTT	CASSGRYNSPLHF
TRBV3-1/TRBV3-2	TRBJ2-2	.	.	TGTGCCAGCAGCTTTTCAGGGGAGGGGGAGCTGTTTTTT	CASSFSGEGELFF
TRBV7-9	TRBJ1-5	.	TRBD1	TGTGCCAGCAGCTTAGGACAGGGGGATAGCAATCAGCCCCAGCATTTT	CASSLGQGDSNQPQHF
TRBV5-4	TRBJ1-1	.	.	TGTGCCAGCAGCTACACCGGGACAAGAGCTTTCTTT	CASSYTGTRAFF
TRBV9	TRBJ2-1	.	TRBD2	TGTGCCAGCAGCGGCGGAACGGGACTATACAATGAGCAGTTCTTC	CASSGGTGLYNEQFF
TRBV6-1	TRBJ2-7	.	.	TGTGCCAGCAGTGAAGCGGACGGGAGTCCATACGAGCAGTACTTC	CASSEADGSPYEQYF
TRBV7-9	TRBJ2-3	.	TRBD1	TGTGCCAGCAGCTTAGGACAGGGGGCAGCAGATACGCAGTATTTT	CASSLGQGAADTQYF
TRBV19	TRBJ1-4	.	.	TGTGCCAGTCGCAGGGTAGCAACTAATGAAAAACTGTTTTTT	CASRRVATNEKLFF
TRBV5-6	TRBJ2-3	.	TRBD1	TGTGCCAGCAGCATGGACAGGGAATCAGATACGCAGTATTTT	CASSMDRESDTQYF
TRBV11-2	TRBJ1-2	.	.	TGTGCCAGCAGCCCAGAAGGGGATTATGGCTACACCTTC	CASSPEGDYGYTF
TRBV5-1	TRBJ2-5	.	.	TGCGCCAGCAGCTGGGGGCTCGGAGAGACCCAGTACTTC	CASSWGLGETQYF
TRBV5-6	TRBJ2-7	.	TRBD2	TGTGCCAGCACCCCTCTCGGGGGGACCACCTACGAGCAGTACTTC	CASTPLGGTTYEQYF
TRBV2	TRBJ2-7	.	TRBD1	TGTGCCAGCAGTACGGTCAGGGGGCACGAGCAGTACTTC	CASSTVRGHEQYF
TRBV4-1	TRBJ1-2	few	.	TGCGCCAGCAGCCAGATTCTACGGTCAGGGGACTATGGCTACACCTTC	CASSQILRSGDYGYTF
TRBV18	TRBJ2-7	.	.	TGTGCCAGCTCACCATCAAGGAGCTACGAGCAGTACTTC	CASSPSRSYEQYF
TRBV27	TRBJ1-2	.	TRBD1	TGTGCCAGCAAAAGGGGACAGGGCTATGGCTACACCTTC	CASKRGQGYGYTF
TRBV2	TRBJ2-3	.	TRBD1	TGTGCCAGCAGTCACTACCCGGACAGGGGTCCGGGGGATACGCAGTATTTT	CASSHYPDRGPGDTQYF
TRBV27	TRBJ1-2	many	TRBD1	TGTGCCAGCAGTTTAACAGGGGGCCCGGGCTATGGCTACACCTTC	CASSLTGGPGYGYTF
TRBV2	TRBJ1-3	.	TRBD1	TGTGCCAGCAGCACAGACAGGGTGAACACCATATATTTT	CASSTDRVNTIYF
TRBV7-2	TRBJ2-4	.	TRBD1	TGTGCCAGCAGCTTAGGGGGACAGGGGGTAGCCAAAAACATTCAGTACTTC	CASSLGGQGVAKNIQYF
TRBV9	TRBJ2-7	.	TRBD1	TGTGCCAGCAGCGCCGGGACAGGGGACGAGCAGTACTTC	CASSAGTGDEQYF
TRBV5-1	TRBJ2-3	.	TRBD2	TGCGCCAGCAGCTTGGCTAGCGGGGGGCCCACAGATACGCAGTATTTT	CASSLASGGPTDTQYF
TRBV5-5	TRBJ2-7	.	.	TGTGCCAGCAGCTTTCAGGGGGGAACCTACGAGCAGTACTTC	CASSFQGGTYEQYF
TRBV27	TRBJ1-2	.	TRBD1	TGTGCCAGCAGTTTCCGGGACAGGGCTCCATCAGGCTATGGCTACACCTTC	CASSFRDRAPSGYGYTF
TRBV28	TRBJ1-2	once	.	TGTGCCAGCAGGGCCAGCTATGGCTACACCTTC	CASRASYGYTF